The 18 T cell receptor beta chains in this list originate from one sample, sequenced in a study of vaccination effects on CD4 cells after COVID-19. Antigen-specific CD4+ T cells expanded by the ViraFEST assay with viral peptide pools were then sequenced. When roughly eleven days of culture had elapsed, CD4+ T cells were isolated. BNT162b2 vaccine or mRNA-1273 vaccine was given to participants in two doses. The antigens for these receptors are not known. Method: immunoSEQ multiplex PCR; TCRdb's copy keeps in-frame clones and lacks some. Seen here are 65,000 to 75,000 clones, 74% observed once, and the top ten hold 1.5% to 1.8%. The sequencing here drew on CD4+ T cells from PBMCs cultured with HCoV-229E spike peptides, taken after COVID-19 vaccination. All receptors derive from a human donor who received a COVID-19 vaccine.

The J gene is TRBJ2-1, the V gene TRBV12-3 or TRBV12-4; D is perhaps TRBD1 (5 bases). With 2 bases removed from V and 7 bases from J, the gap between germline ends came to 9 bases. The CDR3 is 13 residues long. The CDR3, as DNA: TGTGCCAGCAGTTTATTTCCAGGGAATGAGCAGTTCTTC. As protein: CASSLFPGNEQFF.

The V and J genes are TRBV15 and TRBJ1-6; D gene ambiguous. Germline V gene sequence: CDR1 LNHNV, CDR2 YYDKDF (reference sequence). V was pared by 9 bases and J by 7 bases, with 7 bases between. The CDR3 covers 11 residues. The CDR3 region has the DNA TGTGCCACTACACAAAATTCACCCCTCCACTTT. Residues: CATTQNSPLHF.

In this sample, this clone turned up a few times. The chain joins TRBV28 to TRBJ1-2; D gene ambiguous. The V gene's germline CDR1 is MDHEN and CDR2 SYDVKM. Trimming took off 5 bases at V and 0 bases at J, with 13 bases between the two ends. CDR3 length: 15 amino acids. The CDR3 sequence is CASSPRFAPNYGYTF. CDR3 coding DNA: TGTGCCAGCAGTCCCCGGTTTGCTCCTAACTATGGCTACACCTTC.

This chain links TRBV10-1 with TRBJ1-5, with unresolved D. Germline V gene data show CDR1 as WNHNN and CDR2 as SYGVQD (reference sequence). The V end was cut by 0 bases, the J end by 9 bases, with 9 bases between. CDR3 size: 13 residues. CDR3 amino acids: CASSESGSRPQHF. The DNA of the CDR3 is TGCGCCAGCAGTGAGTCCGGGAGTCGGCCCCAGCATTTT.

This clone was recorded only once. This chain links TRBV28 with TRBJ1-2; 7 bases map to TRBD1. The CDR3 extends over 15 amino acids. V was pared by 6 bases and J by 2 bases, with 9 bases of the junction left unmatched. Germline V gene data show CDR1 as MDHEN and CDR2 as SYDVKM. The CDR3 reads CASRETTGTNYGYTF. DNA of the CDR3: TGTGCCAGCAGGGAGACGACAGGGACGAACTATGGCTACACCTTC.

The chain uses TRBV7-3 and TRBJ2-3, with TRBD1 identical over 7 bases. Trimming removed 5 bases from V and 6 bases from J; junction bases left unmatched: 11. CDR1 and CDR2 (germline): SGHTA, FQGTGA. This CDR3 has 15 residues. CDR3 sequence: CASSQTGTARDTQYF. In nucleotides, the CDR3 is TGTGCCAGCAGCCAAACCGGGACAGCGCGGGATACGCAGTATTTT.

The chain links TRBV19 to TRBJ2-6; 12 bases are a match to TRBD1. Trimming at V came to 7 bases and at J to 0 bases, leaving 13 bases not matched to a gene. Germline V gene sequence: CDR1 LNHDA, CDR2 SQIVND (reference sequence). The CDR3 contains 20 residues. In DNA, the CDR3 is TGTGCCAGTACCCGAGGGACAGGGGGCCCCTGGAGCTCTGGGGCCAACGTCCTGACTTTC. The encoded protein is CASTRGTGGPWSSGANVLTF.

Only one count was recorded for this clone. The V call is TRBV19, the J call TRBJ2-3; perhaps TRBD2 as D (5 bases). CDR1 and CDR2 (germline): LNHDA, SQIVND (reference sequence). Trimming cost V 8 bases and J 2 bases, with 14 bases left between them. The CDR3 runs 14 residues. The CDR3 sequence is CASGLASLTDTQYF. CDR3 sequence (DNA): TGTGCCAGTGGCTTGGCTAGCCTCACAGATACGCAGTATTTT. Full variable domain (outside the CDR3, taken from reference TRBV19 and TRBJ2-3): DGGITQSPKYLFRKEGQNVTLSCEQNLNHDAMYWYRQDPGQGLRLIYYSQIVNDFQKGDIAEGYSVSREKKESFPLTVTSAQKNPTAFYLCASGLASLTDTQYFGPGTRLTVL.

Only a few counts were recorded for this clone. This chain uses TRBV7-2 with TRBJ1-6, with a possible D match to TRBD1 (5 bases). Germline CDR1 is SGHTA and CDR2 is FQGNSA. The CDR3 covers 13 residues. Trimming removed 8 bases at V and 10 bases at J, with 15 bases between. The CDR3 loop reads CASRRGMGSPLHF. CDR3 bases: TGTGCCAGCCGCCGGGGGATGGGGTCACCCCTCCACTTT.

The CDR3 here is CASSLGREARDTQYF. DNA of the CDR3: TGCGCCAGCAGCTTGGGACGGGAAGCTAGAGATACGCAGTATTTT. The J gene is TRBJ2-3, the V gene TRBV5-1; possibly TRBD2 for D (5 bases). Trimming removed 0 bases from V and 5 bases from J, with 13 bases in between. CDR1 SGHRS and CDR2 YFSETQ come from the germline V gene. This CDR3 spans 15 amino acids.

The count of this clone is one. The chain carries TRBV30 and TRBJ1-1; tentatively, D is TRBD1 (6 bases). Looked up from germline, CDR1 is GTSNPN and CDR2 is SVGIG (reference sequence). Trimming took 1 base from V and 0 from J, leaving 9 bases between them. The CDR3 loop spans 14 amino acids. The CDR3 DNA reads as TGTGCCTGGAGTGAACAGGGATTGAACACTGAAGCTTTCTTT. Translation: CAWSEQGLNTEAFF.

Only a few counts were recorded for this clone. CDR3 DNA sequence: TGTGCCACCCACACCCCAAGACAGGGGCACGACACCATATATTTT. This translates into CATHTPRQGHDTIYF. The chain employs TRBV24-1 and TRBJ1-3; 8 bases line up with TRBD1. There are 15 residues in the CDR3. The germline CDR1 and CDR2 sequences are KGHDR and SFDVKD. The V gene end was trimmed by 9 bases and the J gene end by 8 bases; junction bases not matched to a gene: 14.

The CDR3 region has the DNA TGTGCCTGGAGAAGGACATGGGGGACAGGGGATGGGAACACTGAAGCTTTCTTT. This sequence encodes CAWRRTWGTGDGNTEAFF. The chain carries TRBV30 and TRBJ1-1; 10 bases agree with TRBD1. Germline V lookup: CDR1 GTSNPN, CDR2 SVGIG (reference sequence). V shed 3 bases, J shed 1 base, and the junction held 14 bases outside the gene matches. CDR3 length: 18 residues.

The rearrangement links TRBV5-4 to TRBJ2-3; the match to TRBD2 covers 7 bases. This CDR3 comprises 14 residues. Germline CDR1 and CDR2: SGHNT and YYREEE (reference sequence). With 7 bases clipped from V and 4 bases from J, the junction kept 9 bases outside the gene matches. The CDR3 protein is CASSETSRADTQYF. In DNA, the CDR3 is TGTGCCAGCTCCGAGACTAGCAGGGCAGATACGCAGTATTTT.

This clone was counted only a few times. The chain combines TRBV6-5 with TRBJ1-2; TRBD1 agrees at 8 bases. Germline CDR1 and CDR2: MNHEY and SVGAGI. The CDR3 consists of 15 residues. V lost 6 bases to trimming and J lost 0 bases; unmatched junction nucleotides: 6. CDR3: CASRPGGPANYGYTF. CDR3 nucleotides: TGTGCCAGCAGGCCAGGGGGCCCAGCTAACTATGGCTACACCTTC.

The chain couples TRBV7-2 to TRBJ2-7; possibly TRBD1 or TRBD2 for D (5 bases each). CDR1 and CDR2 from the germline V gene are SGHTA and FQGNSA. The CDR3 is 14 residues long. Trimming stripped 5 bases from V and 2 bases from J, with 13 bases between. The CDR3 region has the DNA TGTGCCAGCAGCCCCCCGGGACCGACCTACGAGCAGTACGTC. Translating gives CASSPPGPTYEQYV.

The CDR3 sequence: CASSEPAVNTEAFF. In nucleotides, the CDR3 is TGTGCCAGCAGTGAACCGGCGGTGAACACTGAAGCTTTCTTT. The V gene is TRBV2, the J gene TRBJ1-1; D is unclear. The V and J ends lost 2 bases and 0 bases respectively, with 7 bases between them. This CDR3 spans 14 amino acids. CDR1 is SNHLY, CDR2 FYNNEI, per germline.

V and J are TRBV2 and TRBJ2-7; D remains unclear. Trimming cost V 8 bases and J 3 bases, with 11 bases left between them. The CDR3 runs to 12 residues. Germline loops: CDR1 SNHLY, CDR2 FYNNEI. The CDR3 region has the DNA TGTGCCAGCTCGGAAAGAGGCTACGAGCAGTACGTC. The encoded protein is CASSERGYEQYV.